Below are 10 T cell receptor beta chains sequenced from a single sample in a study of OX40 agonist ivuxolimab in advanced cancers. TCRdb's table, derived via immunoSEQ multiplex PCR, lists solely in-frame clones and lacks some. The sample yields roughly 50,000 clones, around 87% seen once. The sample was CD4+ or CD8+ T cells sorted from blood, taken in a trial of the OX40 agonist ivuxolimab. These receptors were obtained from an adult with an advanced solid tumor such as melanoma, head and neck, liver or kidney cancer.

V and J are TRBV10-1 and TRBJ1-5; D gene uncertain. Trimming left V 6 bases short and J 6 bases short, with 6 bases between. The CDR3 totals 11 residues. Germline CDR1 and CDR2: WNHNN and SYGVQD (reference sequence). CDR3 in DNA: TGCGCCAGCAGGAAAAGTCAGCCCCAGCATTTT. This sequence encodes CASRKSQPQHF.

This chain connects TRBV11-2 to TRBJ1-1; 10 bases match TRBD1. J gave up 0 bases and V 3 bases, and 4 bases lay outside the gene matches. From germline, CDR1 is SGHAT and CDR2 FQNNGV. The CDR3 totals 16 residues. CDR3 sequence (DNA): TGTGCCAGCAGCTTCCCGACAGGGGGCCTGAACACTGAAGCTTTCTTT. It encodes CASSFPTGGLNTEAFF.

V and J are TRBV6-6 and TRBJ1-1, with no clear D. There are 13 residues in the CDR3. Deletions cut 5 bases from V and 5 bases from J, with 12 bases between. In germline, CDR1 is MNHNY, CDR2 SVGAGI (reference sequence). CDR3 bases: TGTGCCAGCAGTAGCCTCGGGGAGACTGAAGCTTTCTTT. Translation: CASSSLGETEAFF.

The chain uses TRBV4-1 and TRBJ2-1; TRBD2 matches 14 bases. Germline-derived CDR1 and CDR2 are MGHRA and YSYEKL. This CDR3 has 15 residues. With V trimmed by 4 bases and J by 9 bases, 5 bases remained unmatched. CDR3 nucleotide sequence: TGCGCCAGCAGCCGCTCCGGGACTAGCGGGGGTGAGCAGTTCTTC. It codes for CASSRSGTSGGEQFF.

This chain joins TRBV27 and TRBJ1-4; D not resolved. The CDR3 consists of 13 residues. Deletions cut 6 bases from V and 8 bases from J, with 13 bases between. Per the germline V gene, CDR1 is MNHEY and CDR2 is SMNVEV (reference sequence). CDR3 region: CASSTRRGEKLFF. The CDR3 bases are TGTGCCAGCAGCACCAGAAGAGGGGAAAAACTGTTTTTT.

The chain recombines TRBV12-5 with TRBJ1-1, with D unresolved. Germline V gene sequence: CDR1 LGHNT, CDR2 FRNRAP. This CDR3 has 16 residues. V dropped 2 bases and J dropped 5 bases, with 18 bases sitting between them. CDR3 sequence (DNA): TGTGCTAGTGGTTTGTCCCACCCGCGGGCTAAAACTGAAGCTTTCTTT. Protein: CASGLSHPRAKTEAFF.

The chain is built from TRBV9 and TRBJ2-7, with TRBD2 matching over 9 bases. The ends lost 0 bases at V and 0 bases at J; junction bases unmatched: 4. The CDR3 has 16 amino acids. CDR1 and CDR2 from the germline V gene are SGDLS and YYNGEE. The CDR3 DNA follows: TGTGCCAGCAGCGTAGGGGGTAGCGGGAGCTCCTACGAGCAGTACTTC. Its protein product is CASSVGGSGSSYEQYF. Full variable domain (remainder filled in from reference TRBV9 and TRBJ2-7): DSGVTQTPKHLITATGQRVTLRCSPRSGDLSVYWYQQSLDQGLQFLIQYYNGEERAKGNILERFSAQQFPDLHSELNLSSLELGDSALYFCASSVGGSGSSYEQYFGPGTRLTVT.

The DNA of the CDR3 is TGTGCCAGCAGCCAAAGAGAGGAACAGGGCTACGAGCAGTACTTC. This codes for CASSQREEQGYEQYF. The rearrangement uses TRBV7-7 and TRBJ2-7; a possible D gene is TRBD1 (6 bases). CDR1 and CDR2 (germline): SSHAT, FNYEAQ (reference sequence). The CDR3 is 15 amino acids. V was pared by 5 bases and J by 3 bases, with 17 bases between.

CDR3 protein: CASSLRWYEQYF. In DNA form, the CDR3 reads TGTGCCAGCAGCCTCCGTTGGTACGAGCAGTACTTC. The chain combines TRBV6-1 with TRBJ2-7; D is unresolved. Deletions cut 6 bases from V and 4 bases from J, with 10 bases between. Germline V gene data show CDR1 as MNHNS and CDR2 as SASEGT. There are 12 residues in the CDR3.

The rearrangement uses TRBV27 and TRBJ2-2; 7 bases agree with TRBD1. With V trimmed by 5 bases and J by 1 base, 4 bases remained unmatched. This CDR3 spans 15 amino acids. Per the germline V gene, CDR1 is MNHEY and CDR2 is SMNVEV (reference sequence). The CDR3 here is CASSPRDRNTGELFF. The CDR3 DNA is TGTGCCAGCAGTCCCCGGGACAGGAACACCGGGGAGCTGTTTTTT.